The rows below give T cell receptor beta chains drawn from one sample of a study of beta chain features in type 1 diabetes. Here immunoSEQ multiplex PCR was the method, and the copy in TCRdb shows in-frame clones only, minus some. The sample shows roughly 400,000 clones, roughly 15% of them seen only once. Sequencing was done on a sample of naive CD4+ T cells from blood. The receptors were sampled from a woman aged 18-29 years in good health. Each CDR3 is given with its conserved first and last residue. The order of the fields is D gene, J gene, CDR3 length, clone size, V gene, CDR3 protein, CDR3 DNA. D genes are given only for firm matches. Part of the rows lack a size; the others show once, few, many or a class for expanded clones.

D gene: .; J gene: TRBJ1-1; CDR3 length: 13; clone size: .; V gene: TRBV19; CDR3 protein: CASRTTGNTEAFF; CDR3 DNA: TGTGCCAGTAGGACGACAGGCAACACTGAAGCTTTCTTT
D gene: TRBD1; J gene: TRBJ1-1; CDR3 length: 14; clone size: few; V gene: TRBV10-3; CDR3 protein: CAISSDRGNTEAFF; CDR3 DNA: TGTGCCATCAGTTCGGACAGGGGGAACACTGAAGCTTTCTTT
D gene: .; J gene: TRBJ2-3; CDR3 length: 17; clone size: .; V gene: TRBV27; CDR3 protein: CASSLSRGQGWADTQYF; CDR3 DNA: TGTGCCAGCAGTTTATCGCGAGGGCAGGGGTGGGCAGATACGCAGTATTTT
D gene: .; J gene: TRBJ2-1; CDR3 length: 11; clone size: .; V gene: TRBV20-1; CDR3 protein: CSASPGTEQFF; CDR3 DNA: TGCAGTGCCAGTCCCGGGACAGAGCAGTTCTTC
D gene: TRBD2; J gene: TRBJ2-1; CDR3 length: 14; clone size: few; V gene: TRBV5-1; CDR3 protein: CASSPREAAGGPFF; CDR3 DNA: TGCGCCAGCAGCCCGAGGGAGGCGGCGGGAGGGCCGTTCTTC
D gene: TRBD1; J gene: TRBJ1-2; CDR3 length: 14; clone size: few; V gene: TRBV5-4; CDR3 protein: CASSGTGNNYGYTF; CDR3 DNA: TGTGCCAGCAGCGGGACAGGGAATAACTATGGCTACACCTTC
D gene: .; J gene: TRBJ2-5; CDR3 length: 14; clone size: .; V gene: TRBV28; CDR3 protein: CASSVGTRQETQYF; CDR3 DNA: TGTGCCAGCAGTGTCGGGACAAGACAAGAGACCCAGTACTTC
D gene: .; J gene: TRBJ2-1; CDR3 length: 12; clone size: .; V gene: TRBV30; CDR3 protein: CAWKGGVHEQFF; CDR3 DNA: TGTGCCTGGAAGGGGGGGGTTCATGAGCAGTTCTTC
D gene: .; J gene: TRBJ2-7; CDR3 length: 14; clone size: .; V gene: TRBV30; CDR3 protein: CAWSVGGVVYEQYF; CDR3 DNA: TGTGCCTGGAGTGTGGGCGGGGTGGTCTACGAGCAGTACTTC
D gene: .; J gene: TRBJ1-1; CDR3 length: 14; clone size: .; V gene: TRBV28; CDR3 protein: CASRLGQTNTEAFF; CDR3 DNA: TGTGCCAGCAGACTCGGACAGACGAACACTGAAGCTTTCTTT
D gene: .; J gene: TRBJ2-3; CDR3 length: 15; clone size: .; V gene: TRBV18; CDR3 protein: CASSLNDPEVDTQYF; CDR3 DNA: TGTGCCAGCTCACTTAATGATCCAGAGGTAGATACGCAGTATTTT
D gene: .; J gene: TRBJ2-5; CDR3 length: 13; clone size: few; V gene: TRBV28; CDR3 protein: CASSQPGVQTQYF; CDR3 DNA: TGTGCCAGCAGTCAACCAGGGGTCCAGACCCAGTACTTC
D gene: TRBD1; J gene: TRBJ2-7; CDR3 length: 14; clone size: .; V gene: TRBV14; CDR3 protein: CASSHRTGAYEQYF; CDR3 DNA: TGTGCCAGCAGCCACCGGACAGGGGCCTACGAGCAGTACTTC
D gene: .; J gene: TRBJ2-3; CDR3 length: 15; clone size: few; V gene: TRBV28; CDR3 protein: CASSTGTPWGDTQYF; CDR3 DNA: TGTGCCAGCAGCACCGGGACACCCTGGGGAGATACGCAGTATTTT
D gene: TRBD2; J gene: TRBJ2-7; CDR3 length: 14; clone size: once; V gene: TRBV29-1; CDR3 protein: CSVGTSGRSREQYF; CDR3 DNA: TGCAGCGTGGGGACTAGCGGGAGATCACGCGAGCAGTACTTC
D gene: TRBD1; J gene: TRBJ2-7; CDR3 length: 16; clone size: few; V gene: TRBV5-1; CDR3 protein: CASSRTGSSSSGVLYF; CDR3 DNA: TGCGCCAGCAGCCGGACAGGGTCTTCCTCTTCCGGGGTTCTGTACTTC
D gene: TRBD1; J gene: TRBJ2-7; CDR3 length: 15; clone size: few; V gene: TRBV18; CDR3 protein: CASSPPGTGVGEQYF; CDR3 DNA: TGTGCCAGCTCACCACCGGGGACAGGGGTCGGAGAGCAGTACTTC
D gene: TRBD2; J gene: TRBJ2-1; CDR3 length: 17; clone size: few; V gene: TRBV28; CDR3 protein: CASSQGTSGRAFYEQFF; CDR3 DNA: TGTGCCAGCAGTCAGGGGACTAGCGGGAGGGCATTTTATGAGCAGTTCTTC
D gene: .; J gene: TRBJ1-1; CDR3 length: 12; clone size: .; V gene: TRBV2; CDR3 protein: CASSVLNTEAFF; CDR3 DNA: TGTGCCAGCAGTGTGTTAAACACTGAAGCTTTCTTT
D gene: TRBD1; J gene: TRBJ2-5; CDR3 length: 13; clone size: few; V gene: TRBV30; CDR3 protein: CAWGTGGQETQYF; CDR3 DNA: TGTGCCTGGGGGACAGGAGGGCAAGAGACCCAGTACTTC
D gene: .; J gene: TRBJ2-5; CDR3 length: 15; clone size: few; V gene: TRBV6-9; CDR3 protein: CASSETGFEGETQYF; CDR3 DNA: TGTGCCAGCAGTGAGACAGGTTTTGAGGGGGAGACCCAGTACTTC
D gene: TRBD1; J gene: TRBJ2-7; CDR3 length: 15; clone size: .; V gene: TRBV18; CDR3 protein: CASSIGQGGPYEQYF; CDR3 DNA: TGTGCCAGCTCAATCGGACAGGGAGGACCCTACGAGCAGTACTTC
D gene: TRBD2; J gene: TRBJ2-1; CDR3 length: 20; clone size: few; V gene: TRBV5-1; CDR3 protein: CASSPRGTSGRWSSYNEQFF; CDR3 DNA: TGCGCCAGCAGCCCCCGAGGGACTAGCGGGAGGTGGAGCTCCTACAATGAGCAGTTCTTC
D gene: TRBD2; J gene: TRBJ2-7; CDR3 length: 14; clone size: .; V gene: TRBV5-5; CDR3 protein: CASSRLAGTYEQYF; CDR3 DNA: TGTGCCAGCAGCCGGCTAGCGGGAACCTACGAGCAGTACTTC
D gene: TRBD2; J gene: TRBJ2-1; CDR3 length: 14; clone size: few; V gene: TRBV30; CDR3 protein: CAWSVAGRHNEQFF; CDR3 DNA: TGTGCCTGGAGTGTAGCGGGAAGACACAATGAGCAGTTCTTC
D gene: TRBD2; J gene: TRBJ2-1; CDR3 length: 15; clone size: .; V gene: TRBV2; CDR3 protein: CASSEGRGSYNEQFF; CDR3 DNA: TGTGCCAGCAGTGAAGGGCGGGGGTCCTACAATGAGCAGTTCTTC
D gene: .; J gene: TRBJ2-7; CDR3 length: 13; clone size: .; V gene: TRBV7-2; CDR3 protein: CASSSAGNYEQYF; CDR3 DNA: TGTGCCAGCAGCTCTGCAGGAAACTACGAGCAGTACTTC
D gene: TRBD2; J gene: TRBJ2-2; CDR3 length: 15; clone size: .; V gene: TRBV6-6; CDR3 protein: CASSDTSVRTGELFF; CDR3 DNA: TGTGCCAGCAGCGATACTAGCGTCCGCACCGGGGAGCTGTTTTTT
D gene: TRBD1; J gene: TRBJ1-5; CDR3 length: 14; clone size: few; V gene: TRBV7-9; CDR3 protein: CASSQTGGNQPQHF; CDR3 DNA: TGTGCCAGCAGCCAGACAGGGGGCAATCAGCCCCAGCATTTT
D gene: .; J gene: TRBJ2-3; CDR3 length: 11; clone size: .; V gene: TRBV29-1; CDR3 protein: CSTRSTDTQYF; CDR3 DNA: TGCAGCACCCGGAGCACAGATACGCAGTATTTT